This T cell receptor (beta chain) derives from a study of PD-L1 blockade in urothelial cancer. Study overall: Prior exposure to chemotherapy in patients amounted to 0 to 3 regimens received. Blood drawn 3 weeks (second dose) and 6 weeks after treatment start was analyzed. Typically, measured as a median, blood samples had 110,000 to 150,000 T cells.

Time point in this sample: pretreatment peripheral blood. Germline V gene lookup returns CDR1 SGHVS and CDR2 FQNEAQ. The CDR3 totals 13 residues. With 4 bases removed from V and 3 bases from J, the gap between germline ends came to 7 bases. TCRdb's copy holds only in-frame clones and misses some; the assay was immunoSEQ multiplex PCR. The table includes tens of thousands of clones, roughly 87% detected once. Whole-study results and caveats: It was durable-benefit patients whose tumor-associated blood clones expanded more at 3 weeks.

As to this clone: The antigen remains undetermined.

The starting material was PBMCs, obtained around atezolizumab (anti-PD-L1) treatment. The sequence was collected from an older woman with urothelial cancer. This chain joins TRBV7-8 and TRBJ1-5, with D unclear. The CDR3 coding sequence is TGTGCCAGCAGCTCAGGATTCAATCAGCCCCAGCATTTT. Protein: CASSSGFNQPQHF.